This T cell receptor beta chain was observed in a study of sequential checkpoint blockade in melanoma. Treatment given: randomized to nivolumab then ipilimumab (arm A) or the reverse (arm B). None of the patients previously received DNA-damaging chemotherapy. Assay used: immunoSEQ multiplex PCR; TCRdb lists only in-frame clones, some missing. The data contain tens of thousands of clones, 80% to 90% of them seen just once; the ten biggest clones take up about 12%. This CDR3 has 13 amino acids. The ends were cut back, 4 bases at V and 2 bases at J, with 8 bases in the middle. In germline, CDR1 is WSHSY, CDR2 SAAADI.

The receptor's source is a human donor with melanoma. Sequencing was performed on CD8+ T cells sorted from blood (inferred from file names), taken from a patient given nivolumab and ipilimumab in sequence. The chain employs TRBV10-2 and TRBJ1-1; no firm D call. CDR3 coding DNA: TGCGCCAGCAGTGCCGGGGTAAACACTGAAGCTTTCTTT. Protein product: CASSAGVNTEAFF.